The T cell receptor (beta chain) under discussion was sequenced for a study of Ad26.COV2.S vaccination and SARS-CoV-2 variants. Study summary: Once, or twice with 56 days between doses, Ad26.COV2.S was given intramuscularly.

The CDR3 runs to 15 residues. The trim removed 6 bases at V and 3 bases at J, leaving 7 bases unmatched. The germline V gene encodes CDR1 MNHEY and CDR2 SVGAGI. Some clones are missing from TCRdb's copy, which holds only in-frame ones; the method was immunoSEQ multiplex PCR. The table has fewer than 400,000 clones, approximately 80% seen once. As regards this clone: Its antigen is unidentified.

Findings and caveats of the study: Post-vaccination breadth of spike-specific CD8+ and CD4+ T cell responses was reportedly substantial. Researchers reported similar non-spike TCR breadth in vaccine and placebo recipients.

Treatment specified: some 19 received Ad26.COV2.S at low or high dose, single or two shots; roughly five received placebo; per-sample allocation not given. Sampling was performed 63 days after the first vaccine or placebo injection. Donation was by an adult aged 18-55 years who was in Boston. The chain carries TRBV6-5 and TRBJ2-3; 9 nucleotides line up with TRBD1. The sample in question was peripheral blood, obtained in a trial of Ad26.COV2.S vaccine versus placebo. The clonotype originates from a person aged 18-60 years who received the Ad26.COV2.S COVID-19 vaccine or a placebo. This CDR3 is CASSQTGGRTDTQYF. CDR3 nucleotide sequence: TGTGCCAGCAGCCAAACAGGGGGCCGGACAGATACGCAGTATTTT.